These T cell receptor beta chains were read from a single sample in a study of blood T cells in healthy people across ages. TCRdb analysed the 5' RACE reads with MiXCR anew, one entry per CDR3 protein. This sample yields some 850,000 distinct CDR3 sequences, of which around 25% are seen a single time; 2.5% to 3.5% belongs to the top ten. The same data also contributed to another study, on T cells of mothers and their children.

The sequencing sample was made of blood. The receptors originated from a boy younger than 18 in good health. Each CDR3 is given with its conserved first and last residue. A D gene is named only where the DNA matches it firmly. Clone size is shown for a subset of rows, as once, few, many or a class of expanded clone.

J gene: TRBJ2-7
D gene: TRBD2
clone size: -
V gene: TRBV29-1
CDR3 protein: CSVEGLAGARPSYEQYF
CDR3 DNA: TGCAGCGTTGAAGGTCTAGCGGGGGCCCGACCTTCCTACGAGCAGTACTTC

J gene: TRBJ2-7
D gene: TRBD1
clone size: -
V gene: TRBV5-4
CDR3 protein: CASSLPQGAREQYF
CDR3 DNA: TGTGCCAGCAGCTTGCCTCAGGGGGCACGGGAGCAGTACTTC

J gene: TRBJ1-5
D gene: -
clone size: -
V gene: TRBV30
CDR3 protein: CAWNTGWGQPQHF
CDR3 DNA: TGTGCCTGGAACACAGGATGGGGGCAGCCCCAGCATTTT

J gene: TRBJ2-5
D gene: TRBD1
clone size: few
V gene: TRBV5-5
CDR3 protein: CASSGLWGQGEETQYF
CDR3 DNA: TGTGCCAGCAGCGGGCTCTGGGGACAGGGGGAAGAGACCCAGTACTTC

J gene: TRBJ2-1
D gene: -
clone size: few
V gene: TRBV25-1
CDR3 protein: CASSPRDLSYNEQFF
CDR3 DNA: TGTGCCAGCAGCCCTCGGGACCTCTCCTACAATGAGCAGTTCTTC

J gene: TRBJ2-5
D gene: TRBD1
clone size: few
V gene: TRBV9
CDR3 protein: CASSGGTGSQETQYF
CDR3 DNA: TGTGCCAGCAGCGGGGGGACAGGGAGCCAAGAGACCCAGTACTTC

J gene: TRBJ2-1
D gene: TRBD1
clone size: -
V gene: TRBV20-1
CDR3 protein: CSARDSGTGLGNEQFF
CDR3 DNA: TGCAGTGCTAGGGACTCCGGGACAGGGCTTGGAAATGAGCAGTTCTTC

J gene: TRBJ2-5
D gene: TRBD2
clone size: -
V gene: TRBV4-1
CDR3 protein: CASSPRDSGGSKTQYF
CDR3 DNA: TGCGCCAGCAGCCCCCGGGACAGCGGGGGGTCGAAGACCCAGTACTTC

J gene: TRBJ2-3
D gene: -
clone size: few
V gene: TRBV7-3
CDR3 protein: CASSLMGGPPDTQYF
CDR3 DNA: TGTGCCAGCAGCTTAATGGGGGGCCCCCCAGATACGCAGTATTTT

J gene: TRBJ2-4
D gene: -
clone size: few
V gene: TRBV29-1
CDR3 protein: CSVLRGSKNIQYF
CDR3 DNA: TGCAGCGTTCTCCGAGGGTCCAAAAACATTCAGTACTTC

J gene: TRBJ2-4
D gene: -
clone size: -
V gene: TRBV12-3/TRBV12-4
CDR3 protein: CASSLNRRLAKNIQYF
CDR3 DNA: TGTGCCAGCAGTTTAAACAGACGATTAGCCAAAAACATTCAGTACTTC

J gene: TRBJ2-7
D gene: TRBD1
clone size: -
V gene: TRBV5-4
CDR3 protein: CAGSLRTGEQYF
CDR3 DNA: TGTGCCGGCAGCCTGCGGACAGGAGAGCAGTACTTC

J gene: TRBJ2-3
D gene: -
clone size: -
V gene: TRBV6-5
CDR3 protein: CASSSPVTQYF
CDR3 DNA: TGTGCCAGCAGTTCCCCCGTTACGCAGTATTTT

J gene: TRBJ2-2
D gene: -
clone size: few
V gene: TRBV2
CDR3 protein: CASSERETSTGELFF
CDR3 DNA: TGTGCCAGCAGTGAAAGGGAGACTAGCACCGGGGAGCTGTTTTTT

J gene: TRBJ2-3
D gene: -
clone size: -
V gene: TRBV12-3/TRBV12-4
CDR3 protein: CASSSRNPGGRDTQYF
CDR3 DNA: TGTGCCAGCAGTTCTCGGAATCCGGGGGGCCGTGATACGCAGTATTTT

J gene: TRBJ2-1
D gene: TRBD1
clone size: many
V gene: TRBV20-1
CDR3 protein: CSASRGQGRNEQFF
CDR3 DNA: TGCAGTGCTAGTCGGGGACAGGGTAGGAATGAGCAGTTCTTC

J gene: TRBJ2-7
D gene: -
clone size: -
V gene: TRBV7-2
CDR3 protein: CASSRGGGPWEQYF
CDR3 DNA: TGTGCCAGCAGCCGAGGTGGGGGGCCCTGGGAGCAGTACTTC

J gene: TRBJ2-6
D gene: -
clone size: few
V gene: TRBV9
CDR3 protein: CASRVDRDEISGANVLTF
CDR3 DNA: TGTGCCAGCAGAGTAGATAGGGATGAGATCTCTGGGGCCAACGTCCTGACTTTC

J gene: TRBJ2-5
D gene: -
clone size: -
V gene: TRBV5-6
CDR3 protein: CASYSRQVQETQYF
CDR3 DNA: TGTGCCAGCTACTCCCGACAGGTCCAAGAGACCCAGTACTTC

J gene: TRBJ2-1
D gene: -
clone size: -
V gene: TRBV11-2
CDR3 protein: CASSPLSGRGNIGEQFF
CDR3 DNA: TGTGCCAGCAGCCCTCTTTCGGGAAGGGGGAATATCGGTGAGCAGTTCTTC

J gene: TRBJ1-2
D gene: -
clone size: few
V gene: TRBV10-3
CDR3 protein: CAISQTANYGYTF
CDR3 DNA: TGTGCCATCAGCCAAACAGCTAACTATGGCTACACCTTC

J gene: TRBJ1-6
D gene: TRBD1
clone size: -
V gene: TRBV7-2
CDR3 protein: CASSLADRVGNSPLHF
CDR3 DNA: TGTGCCAGCAGCTTAGCGGACAGGGTGGGAAATTCACCCCTCCACTTT

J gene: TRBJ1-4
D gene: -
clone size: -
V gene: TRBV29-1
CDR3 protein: CPGVSLTRNEKLFF
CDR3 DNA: TGCCCTGGGGTAAGCCTAACTCGGAATGAAAAACTGTTTTTT

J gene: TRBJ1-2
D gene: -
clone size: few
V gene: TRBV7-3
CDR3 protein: CASSLIADGYTF
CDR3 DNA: TGTGCCAGCAGCTTAATAGCAGATGGCTACACCTTC

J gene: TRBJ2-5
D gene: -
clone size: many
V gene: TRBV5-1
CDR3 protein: CASSLGAGEETQYF
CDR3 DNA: TGTGCCAGCAGCTTAGGTGCAGGGGAAGAGACCCAGTACTTC

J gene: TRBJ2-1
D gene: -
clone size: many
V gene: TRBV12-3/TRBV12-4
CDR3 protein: CASRGGTPRDNEQFF
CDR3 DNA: TGTGCCAGCAGGGGTGGGACTCCCCGTGACAATGAGCAGTTCTTC

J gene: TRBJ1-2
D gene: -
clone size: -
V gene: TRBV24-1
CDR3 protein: CATSDGDNGYTF
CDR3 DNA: TGTGCCACCAGTGATGGGGACAATGGCTACACCTTC

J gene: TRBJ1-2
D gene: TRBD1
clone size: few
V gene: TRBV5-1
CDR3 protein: CASSLARTGGDGYTF
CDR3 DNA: TGCGCCAGCAGCTTGGCCCGGACAGGGGGAGATGGCTACACCTTC

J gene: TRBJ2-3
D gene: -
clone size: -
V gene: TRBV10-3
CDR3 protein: CAISESLDNVALTDTQYF
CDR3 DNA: TGTGCCATCAGTGAGTCTTTGGACAACGTCGCTTTGACAGATACGCAGTATTTT

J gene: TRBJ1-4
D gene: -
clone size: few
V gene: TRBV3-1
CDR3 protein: CASSPGMSGPGKLFF
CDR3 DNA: TGTGCCAGCAGCCCCGGAATGTCGGGGCCCGGGAAACTGTTTTTT

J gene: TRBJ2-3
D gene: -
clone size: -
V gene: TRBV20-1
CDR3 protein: CSAFSTDTQYF
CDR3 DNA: TGCAGTGCTTTTAGCACAGATACGCAGTATTTT